Below, 24 T cell receptor beta chains from the same sample are listed, as sequenced in a study of shared clonotypes between healthy human individuals (dated by TCRdb to about 2020). Libraries were made using the immunoSEQ multiplex PCR assay. TCRdb re-hosts the immuneACCESS table, in-frame sequences only. Its copies lack some clones; in the studies checked, an unresolved V gene accounts for under half of them, and the cause for the rest is not known. The sample profile shows about 770,000 clones; 55% to 80% of them were found once. Together, the top ten hold 1.8% of the sample. The sample taken for sequencing was memory CD4+ T cells sorted from blood. Taken with the paper, the label for cell subset or site translates to: CD45RA-negative fraction. The receptors stem from a woman in her thirties in good health.

This clone was observed once. This sequence joins TRBV18 and TRBJ1-5, with TRBD1 matching over 9 bases. The CDR3 spans 14 residues. V lost 6 bases to trimming and J lost 4 bases; unmatched junction nucleotides: 4. Germline lookup yields CDR1 KGHSH and CDR2 LQKENI. The CDR3 DNA is TGTGCCAGCTCCCGGGACAGGGTAAATCAGCCCCAGCATTTT. Translated: CASSRDRVNQPQHF.

The chain combines TRBV5-1 with TRBJ1-2, with D perhaps TRBD1 (6 bases). Per the germline V gene, CDR1 is SGHRS and CDR2 is YFSETQ. This CDR3 is built from 12 residues. Deletions cut 2 bases from V and 5 bases from J, with 7 bases between. The CDR3 DNA reads TGCGCCAGCAGCTTCCAGGGGTATGGCTACACCTTC. Protein: CASSFQGYGYTF.

With regard to this clone: Other DNA sequences in this specimen translate into the identical CDR3. The chain combines TRBV4-1 with TRBJ2-5; D perhaps matches TRBD1 (5 bases). Germline CDR1 MGHRA, CDR2 YSYEKL. Trimming stripped 1 base from V and 1 base from J, with 7 bases between. CDR3 length equals 14 residues. In nucleotides, the CDR3 is TGCGCCAGCAGCCAAGGCAGGGCCCAAGAGACCCAGTACTTC. This sequence encodes CASSQGRAQETQYF.

This clone was counted ten times or more. This chain uses TRBV27 with TRBJ2-6; D ambiguous. Germline V gene data show CDR1 as MNHEY and CDR2 as SMNVEV (reference sequence). CDR3 length equals 14 residues. Trimming pared 3 bases from V and 2 bases from J, leaving 5 bases between. DNA of the CDR3: TGTGCCAGCAGTTTCCGACCTGGGGCCAACGTCCTGACTTTC. Residues: CASSFRPGANVLTF.

This clone was recorded at least ten times. Other nucleotide sequences from this sample produce the same CDR3. This chain uses TRBV6-1 with TRBJ2-3; 8 bases agree with TRBD2. Germline assignment: CDR1 MNHNS and CDR2 SASEGT. Trimming removed 4 bases from V and 0 bases from J; junction bases left unmatched: 0. The CDR3 spans 14 residues. CDR3 DNA sequence: TGTGCCAGCAGTGTAGCGGGGAGCACAGATACGCAGTATTTT. This translates into CASSVAGSTDTQYF.

Note on this clone: A much bigger clone sits one base away, suggesting this may be a read error. V and J are TRBV7-6 and TRBJ2-7; D is unclear. This CDR3 is built from 12 residues. From germline, CDR1 is SGHVS and CDR2 FNYEAQ. Trimming took 1 base from V and 0 from J, leaving 1 base between them. CDR3 sequence reads: CASSLVSYEQYF. The CDR3 bases are TGTGCCAGCAGCTTAGTCTCCTACGAGCAGTACTTC. Supplemented by reference TRBV7-6 and TRBJ2-7, the full variable domain reads GAGVSQSPRYKVTKRGQDVALRCDPISGHVSLYWYRQALGQGPEFLTYFNYEAQQDKSGLPNDRFSAERPEGSISTLTIQRTEQRDSAMYRCASSLVSYEQYFGPGTRLTVT.

In its sample, this clone was seen a few times. The V gene is TRBV11-2, the J gene TRBJ2-7, with a tentative D call TRBD2 (6 bases). CDR1 and CDR2 from the germline V gene are SGHAT and FQNNGV. Deletions cut 5 bases from V and 3 bases from J, with 17 bases between. This CDR3 contains 15 residues. CDR3 DNA: TGTGCCAGCAGCCCTAGACTAGTACGGGACTACGAGCAGTACTTC. Protein product: CASSPRLVRDYEQYF.

Written as DNA, the CDR3 is TGCAGCGTTGAAAGGGGGGCAAGCAACTATGGCTACACCTTC. The encoded protein is CSVERGASNYGYTF. V usage is TRBV29-1 and J usage is TRBJ1-2; D is possibly TRBD1 (6 bases). The V end lost 2 bases, the J end lost 2 bases, and 12 bases lay between the germline ends. This CDR3 region has 14 residues. Germline assignment: CDR1 SQVTM and CDR2 ANQGSEA.

The chain carries TRBV5-1 and TRBJ2-2, with D perhaps TRBD2 (6 bases). Germline CDR1 is SGHRS and CDR2 is YFSETQ. The CDR3 has 14 residues. Trimming took off 4 bases at V and 5 bases at J, with 12 bases between the two ends. CDR3: CASSQGRWTGELFF. CDR3 in DNA: TGCGCCAGCAGCCAAGGGAGGTGGACCGGGGAGCTGTTTTTT.

The rearrangement uses TRBV28 and TRBJ2-3; weak D call: TRBD2 (5 bases). This CDR3 spans 14 amino acids. Germline V gene data show CDR1 as MDHEN and CDR2 as SYDVKM. V lost 5 bases to trimming and J lost 2 bases, with 11 bases between them. CDR3 DNA: TGTGCCAGCAGTACTAGAACAGCCACAGATACGCAGTATTTT. Its protein is CASSTRTATDTQYF.

This sequence joins TRBV5-4 and TRBJ2-5, with 9 positions matching TRBD2. This CDR3 comprises 15 residues. V lost 3 bases and J lost 5; bases outside the gene matches: 8. Per the germline V gene, CDR1 is SGHNT and CDR2 is YYREEE (reference sequence). In nucleotides, the CDR3 is TGTGCCAGCAGCTCCTTTAGCGGGAGTAGGGAGACCCAGTACTTC. Its translation: CASSSFSGSRETQYF.

This chain links TRBV19 with TRBJ1-1; D may be TRBD1 (5 bases). Trimming took off 5 bases at V and 11 bases at J, with 15 bases between the two ends. Germline V lookup: CDR1 LNHDA, CDR2 SQIVND (reference sequence). This CDR3 is built from 12 residues. The CDR3: CASSEPRAMAFF. The DNA for the CDR3 is TGTGCCAGTAGTGAGCCCAGGGCTATGGCTTTCTTT.

The chain uses TRBV15 and TRBJ1-5; D is unclear. This CDR3 contains 15 residues. From germline, CDR1 is LNHNV and CDR2 YYDKDF (reference sequence). The V gene lost 1 base and the J gene lost 0 bases, with 7 bases spanning the gap. This chain's CDR3 is CATSRVSHSNQPQHF. The CDR3 DNA sequence: TGTGCCACCAGCAGAGTTAGCCATAGCAATCAGCCCCAGCATTTT.

This chain joins TRBV29-1 and TRBJ2-7, with D perhaps TRBD2 (5 bases). This CDR3 is 13 amino acids long. Trimming pared 4 bases from V and 4 bases from J, leaving 14 bases between. Looked up from germline, CDR1 is SQVTM and CDR2 is ANQGSEA. The CDR3: CSVGRLGSYEQYF. CDR3 bases: TGCAGCGTTGGTAGACTGGGGAGTTACGAGCAGTACTTC.

This clone was found many times. This chain's CDR3 is CASSFRDNRGTGELFF. In DNA form, the CDR3 reads TGCGCCAGCAGCTTCCGGGACAATCGGGGCACCGGGGAGCTGTTTTTT. The rearrangement joins TRBV5-1 to TRBJ2-2, with D possibly being TRBD1 (6 bases). The CDR3 totals 16 residues. Looked up from germline, CDR1 is SGHRS and CDR2 is YFSETQ. With 2 bases removed from V and 4 bases from J, the gap between germline ends came to 15 bases.

The rearrangement joins TRBV30 to TRBJ1-1; 8 bases agree with TRBD1. Germline V gene sequence: CDR1 GTSNPN, CDR2 SVGIG (reference sequence). The trim removed 5 bases at V and 3 bases at J, leaving 5 bases unmatched. The CDR3 loop spans 13 amino acids. DNA of the CDR3: TGTGCCTGGGCTGGACAGGGCTACACTGAAGCTTTCTTT. The encoded protein is CAWAGQGYTEAFF.

This sequence joins TRBV19 and TRBJ2-1; 9 bases align to TRBD2. The CDR3 has 14 amino acids. After removal of 7 bases from V and 3 bases from J, the junction contained 4 bases not matched to a gene. Germline-derived CDR1 and CDR2 are LNHDA and SQIVND (reference sequence). The CDR3 reads CASKTSGLYNEQFF. CDR3 DNA sequence: TGTGCCAGTAAGACTAGCGGCCTCTACAATGAGCAGTTCTTC.

This rearrangement joins TRBV9 to TRBJ1-4; D is unresolved. Germline CDR1 SGDLS, CDR2 YYNGEE. This CDR3 region has 15 residues. The V end lost 0 bases, the J end lost 4 bases, and 10 bases lay between the germline ends. The CDR3 DNA reads TGTGCCAGCAGCGTAGCGGCAGGACTTAATGAAAAACTGTTTTTT. Protein sequence: CASSVAAGLNEKLFF.

V gene TRBV28 combines with J gene TRBJ2-5, with 8 bases identical to TRBD2. Germline loops: CDR1 MDHEN, CDR2 SYDVKM. The trim removed 6 bases at V and 4 bases at J, leaving 13 bases unmatched. The CDR3 spans 16 residues. This chain's CDR3 is CASRSWSTGGVETQYF. The CDR3 bases are TGTGCCAGCAGGAGTTGGAGCACGGGGGGGGTAGAGACCCAGTACTTC.

The V and J genes are TRBV10-1 and TRBJ2-3; 7 positions match TRBD2. The CDR3 extends over 14 amino acids. CDR1 and CDR2 (germline): WNHNN, SYGVQD (reference sequence). V shed 2 bases, J shed 1 base, and the junction held 0 bases outside the gene matches. CDR3 sequence reads: CASSEGLGTDTQYF. The CDR3 DNA follows: TGCGCCAGCAGTGAGGGACTAGGCACAGATACGCAGTATTTT.

This clone was seen a single time. The gene calls are TRBV18 and TRBJ2-1, with TRBD2 matching 12 bases. V shed 6 bases and J 7 bases; nucleotides not matched to a gene: 16. The germline V gene encodes CDR1 KGHSH and CDR2 LQKENI. The CDR3 covers 18 residues. CDR3 in amino acids: CASSHSGSTSGSLNEQFF. The CDR3 DNA follows: TGTGCCAGCTCCCACTCGGGGTCGACTAGCGGGAGTTTAAATGAGCAGTTCTTC.

This chain connects TRBV28 to TRBJ1-2, with unresolved D. V lost 8 bases to trimming and J lost 2 bases, with 6 bases between them. CDR3 length equals 11 residues. CDR1 MDHEN and CDR2 SYDVKM come from the germline V gene. CDR3 protein: CASGINYGYTF. The DNA of the CDR3 is TGTGCCAGCGGGATCAACTATGGCTACACCTTC.

This clone showed up just a few times. V usage is TRBV5-1 and J usage is TRBJ1-2; tentatively, D is TRBD1 (6 bases). Trimming stripped 4 bases from V and 8 bases from J, with 24 bases between. This CDR3 is 16 amino acids long. The germline V gene encodes CDR1 SGHRS and CDR2 YFSETQ. The CDR3 DNA follows: TGCGCCAGCAGCACCGCCCAGGGGCCGCGGGGAATGGGCTACACCTTC. Its translation: CASSTAQGPRGMGYTF.

The chain has TRBV5-4 and TRBJ1-1, with a weak D call TRBD1 (5 bases). Trimming left V 1 base short and J 3 bases short, with 13 bases between. Germline CDR1 SGHNT, CDR2 YYREEE (reference sequence). The CDR3 length is 15 residues. In DNA form, the CDR3 reads TGTGCCAGCAGCTTGTCGACAGCTTTTCACACTGAAGCTTTCTTT. Protein sequence: CASSLSTAFHTEAFF.